This T cell receptor (beta chain) is drawn from a study of blood T cell repertoires in COVID-19. Study background: Samples of COVID-19 (acute and convalescent) were obtained from the United States, Italy and Spain. PBMCs, B-cell-depleted T cells, or T cells provided the cDNA or gDNA that made up the material.

Per the study methods: Counts of nucleated cells, estimated from reference gene primer amplification, were obtained. Only in-frame clones appear in the TCRdb table, and some are missing; sequencing was by immunoSEQ multiplex PCR. The V and J calls and the clone size are those of that table, but D and trimming were determined from the DNA. The data hold around 300,000 clones, with about nine tenths observed a single time. This CDR3 region has 16 residues. Germline values: CDR1 SGHTS, CDR2 YDEGEE. The V segment lost 4 bases and the J segment 9 bases; nucleotides outside the gene matches: 8. The sequence was collected from a woman between 40 and 55 years old who had recovered from COVID-19. The chain employs TRBV5-8 and TRBJ2-1; 15 nucleotides line up with TRBD2. The sequenced sample consisted of peripheral blood. Written as DNA, the CDR3 is TGTGCCAGCAGCCCTCGGACTAGCGGGAGGGCCGGTGAGCAGTTCTTC. Translated: CASSPRTSGRAGEQFF.